Sequencing of this T cell receptor beta chain was carried out in a study of cytomegalovirus exposure and HLA in healthy donors. Across the study: The same platform as the approximately 660 first-cohort repertoires was used for the 130 or so validation repertoires, a later analysis reported. Study-level results: Published work reported that the classifier diagnosed cytomegalovirus status with high specificity and sensitivity. Under in vitro conditions, three CMV-associated chains were confirmed as specific for CMV antigens. TCR beta chains numbering some 160 were designated cytomegalovirus-associated.

As regards this clone: Its antigen is still unknown.

CDR3 length: 14 amino acids. The V gene's germline CDR1 is SEHNR and CDR2 FQNEAQ (reference sequence). The V end lost 2 bases, the J end lost 7 bases, and 15 bases lay between the germline ends. Repertoires were generated with immunoSEQ multiplex PCR, while TCRdb's copy carries only in-frame clones and drops some. The sample has about 56,000 clones, around 93% seen once. The TCR was taken from a woman younger than 30 in good health and CMV-seropositive. Sequenced: PBMCs. The genes are TRBV7-9 and TRBJ2-7, with TRBD2 as a possible D gene (5 bases). The CDR3 DNA reads TGTGCCAGCAGCTTAAAGGGCACTCCGGGGGAGCAGTACTTC. Protein: CASSLKGTPGEQYF. Drawing the rest from reference TRBV7-9 and TRBJ2-7, the complete variable domain is DTGVSQNPRHKITKRGQNVTFRCDPISEHNRLYWYRQTLGQGPEFLTYFQNEAQLEKSRLLSDRFSAERPKGSFSTLEIQRTEQGDSAMYLCASSLKGTPGEQYFGPGTRLTVT.